This T cell receptor beta chain stems from a study of blood T cell repertoires in COVID-19. Study background: The United States, Italy and Spain were the sources of the acute and convalescent COVID-19 samples. In each case, the material was cDNA or gDNA derived from T cells, B-cell-depleted T cells, or PBMCs.

Some clones are missing from TCRdb's copy, which holds only in-frame ones; the method was immunoSEQ multiplex PCR. This table has some 270,000 clones, roughly 89% appearing once. CDR1 and CDR2 from the germline V gene are SGHRS and YFSETQ. V dropped 4 bases and J dropped 0; count of bases not matched to a gene: 6. CDR3 size: 16 residues. The rearrangement uses TRBV5-1 and TRBJ2-1; TRBD2 agrees at 8 bases. This sequence originates from a woman aged 40 to 50 who had recovered from COVID-19. The sample taken for sequencing was peripheral blood. CDR3 protein: CASSRTSQSSYNEQFF. CDR3 DNA: TGCGCCAGCAGCCGGACTAGCCAGAGCTCCTACAATGAGCAGTTCTTC.